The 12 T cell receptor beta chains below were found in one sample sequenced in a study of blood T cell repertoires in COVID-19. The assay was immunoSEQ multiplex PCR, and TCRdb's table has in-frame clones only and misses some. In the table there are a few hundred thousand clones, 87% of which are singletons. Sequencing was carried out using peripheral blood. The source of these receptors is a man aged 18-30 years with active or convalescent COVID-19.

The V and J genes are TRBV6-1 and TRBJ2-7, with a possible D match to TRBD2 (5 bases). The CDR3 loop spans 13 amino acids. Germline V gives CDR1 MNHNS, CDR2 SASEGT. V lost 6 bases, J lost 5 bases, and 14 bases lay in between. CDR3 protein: CASSRGLGHEQYF. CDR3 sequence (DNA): TGTGCCAGCAGCCGCGGGTTGGGCCACGAGCAGTACTTC.

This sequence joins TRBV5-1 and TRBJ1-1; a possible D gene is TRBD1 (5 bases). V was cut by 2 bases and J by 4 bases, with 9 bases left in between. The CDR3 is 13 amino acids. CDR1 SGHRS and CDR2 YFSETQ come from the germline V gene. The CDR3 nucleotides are TGCGCCAGCAGCTTTACAGACAGCACTGAAGCTTTCTTT. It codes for CASSFTDSTEAFF.

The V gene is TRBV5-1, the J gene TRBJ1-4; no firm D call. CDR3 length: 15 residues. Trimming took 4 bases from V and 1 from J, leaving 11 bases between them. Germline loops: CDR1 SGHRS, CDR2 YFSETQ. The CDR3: CASSLPSGTNEKLFF. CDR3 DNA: TGCGCCAGCAGCCTTCCTAGTGGAACTAATGAAAAACTGTTTTTT.

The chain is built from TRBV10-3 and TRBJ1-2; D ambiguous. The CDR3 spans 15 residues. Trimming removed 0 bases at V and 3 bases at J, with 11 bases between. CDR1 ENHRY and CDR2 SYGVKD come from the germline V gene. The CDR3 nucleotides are TGTGCCATCAGTGAGTCTTCCGGGAGTCACTATGGCTACACCTTC. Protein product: CAISESSGSHYGYTF.

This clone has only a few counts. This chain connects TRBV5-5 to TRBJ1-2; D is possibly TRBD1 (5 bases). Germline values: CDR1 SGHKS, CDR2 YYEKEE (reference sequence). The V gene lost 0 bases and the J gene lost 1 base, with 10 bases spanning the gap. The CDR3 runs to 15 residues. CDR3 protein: CASSLGIDSNYGYTF. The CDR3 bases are TGTGCCAGCAGCTTGGGGATTGACAGTAACTATGGCTACACCTTC.

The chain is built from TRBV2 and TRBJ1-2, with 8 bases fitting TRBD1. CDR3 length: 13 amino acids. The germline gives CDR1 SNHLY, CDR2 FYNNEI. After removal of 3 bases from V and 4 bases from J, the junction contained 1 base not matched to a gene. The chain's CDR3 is CASSDRGPYGYTF. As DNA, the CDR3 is TGTGCCAGCAGTGACAGGGGGCCCTATGGCTACACCTTC.

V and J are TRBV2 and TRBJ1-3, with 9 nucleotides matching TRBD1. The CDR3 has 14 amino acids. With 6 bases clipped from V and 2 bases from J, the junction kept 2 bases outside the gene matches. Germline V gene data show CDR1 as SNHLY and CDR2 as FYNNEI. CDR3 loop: CASRRTGAGNTIYF. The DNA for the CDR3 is TGTGCCAGCAGGCGGACAGGGGCTGGAAACACCATATATTTT.

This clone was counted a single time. The CDR3 DNA reads TGCAGTGCTGTCGGACAGGGCGGCTACACCTTC. It specifies CSAVGQGGYTF. The chain links TRBV20-1 to TRBJ1-2; 8 bases align to TRBD1. The CDR3 length is 11 residues. From germline, CDR1 is DFQATT and CDR2 SNEGSKA (reference sequence). After removal of 5 bases from V and 8 bases from J, the junction contained 4 bases not matched to a gene.

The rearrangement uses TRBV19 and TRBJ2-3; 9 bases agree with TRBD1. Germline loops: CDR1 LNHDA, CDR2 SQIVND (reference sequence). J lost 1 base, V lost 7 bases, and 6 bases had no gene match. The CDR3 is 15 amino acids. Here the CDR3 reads CASIPGQGGTDTQYF. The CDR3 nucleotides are TGTGCCAGTATCCCGGGACAGGGAGGCACAGATACGCAGTATTTT.

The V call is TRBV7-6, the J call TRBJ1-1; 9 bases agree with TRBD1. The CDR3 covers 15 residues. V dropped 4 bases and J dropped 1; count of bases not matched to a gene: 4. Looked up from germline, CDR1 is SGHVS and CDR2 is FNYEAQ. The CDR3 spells CASSSTGGGNTEAFF. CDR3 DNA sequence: TGTGCCAGCAGCTCTACAGGGGGCGGGAACACTGAAGCTTTCTTT.

CDR3 amino acids: CASSLVGQGANTQYF. The DNA for the CDR3 is TGTGCCAGCAGCTTGGTGGGACAGGGGGCGAATACGCAGTATTTT. The chain employs TRBV5-4 and TRBJ2-3, with 12 nucleotides matching TRBD1. Germline V lookup: CDR1 SGHNT, CDR2 YYREEE (reference sequence). With 0 bases clipped from V and 7 bases from J, the junction kept 3 bases outside the gene matches. CDR3 length equals 15 residues.

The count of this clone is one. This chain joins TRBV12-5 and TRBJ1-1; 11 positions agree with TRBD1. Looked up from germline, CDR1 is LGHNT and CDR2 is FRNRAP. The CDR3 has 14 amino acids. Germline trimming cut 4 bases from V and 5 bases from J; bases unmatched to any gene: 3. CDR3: CASGWGTGGTEAFF. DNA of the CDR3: TGTGCTAGTGGTTGGGGGACAGGGGGTACTGAAGCTTTCTTT.